The source of this T cell receptor (beta chain) is a study of T cell responses to AZD1222 COVID-19 vaccine. Study-level background: Pooled samples include second doses given at about 4 or 12 weeks. Whole-study findings and limits: Vaccine-associated CD4 TCRs spanned spike, dominant at 160-218 and 743-854.

The CDR3 consists of 16 residues. The ends lost 4 bases at V and 5 bases at J; junction bases unmatched: 10. Per the germline V gene, CDR1 is SGHNT and CDR2 is YYREEE (reference sequence). For this clone: What it binds is not known.

This table comes from immunoSEQ multiplex PCR, and its TCRdb copy is limited to in-frame clones, with some not included. Seen here are 150,000 or so clones, 90% observed once, and the top ten hold approximately 1.6%. The rearrangement joins TRBV5-4 to TRBJ2-5; the match to TRBD1 covers 11 bases. This TCR was sampled from an adult in good health. This specimen was peripheral blood, taken on day 0 of AZD1222 vaccination. CDR3 sequence (DNA): TGTGCCAGCAGCCAGGACAGGGGGCGGGAGTGGGAGACCCAGTACTTC. This translates into CASSQDRGREWETQYF.